This T cell receptor (beta chain) came from a study of T cells after yellow fever vaccination. Whole-study results and caveats: The secondary response was weaker, and its peak arrived faster, on day 5 versus 15. The CD4 compartment and the CD8 compartment contained a small share of clonotypes in common. Post-booster repertoires contained most primary-vaccination clones again (about 95% CD4, roughly 91% CD8).

In its sample, this clonotype was seen a few times. Its antigen remains unidentified. TCRdb reanalysed the 5' RACE reads using MiXCR and keeps one entry per CDR3 protein. The sample consists of under 300,000 distinct CDR3 sequences, 6.9% of them appearing once. The source is a man aged 25-45 years who received the YFV17D yellow fever vaccine. The sample here was CD4+ T cells sorted from PBMCs, taken 15 days after the yellow fever booster vaccination.

The CDR3 region has the DNA TGTGCCAGCAGCGTAGATGGACTAGCGGGAGGGGGATACGAGCAGTACTTC. Amino acid sequence: CASSVDGLAGGGYEQYF. The gene calls are TRBV9 and TRBJ2-7, with TRBD2 matching over 15 bases. Germline V gene data show CDR1 as SGDLS and CDR2 as YYNGEE. The CDR3 covers 17 residues. The J segment lost 4 bases and the V segment lost 0 bases, leaving 5 bases of the junction unmatched.